This is a list of T cell receptor beta chains from one sample in a study of blood T cell repertoires in COVID-19. Measured with immunoSEQ multiplex PCR; TCRdb has only the in-frame clones, and not every one. The table has about 80,000 clones, 70% to 90% seen once. The specimen sequenced was peripheral blood. The receptors stem from a woman over 75 with acute or convalescent COVID-19. Both conserved end residues are trimmed from each CDR3. The order of the fields is V gene, J gene, clone size, CDR3 length, CDR3 protein. Rows give clone size only sometimes, using once, few, many, or a class for an expanded clone.

TRBV5-1	TRBJ2-5	once	12	ASRVGELQETQY
TRBV5-1	TRBJ1-6	.	12	ASSSGTGVSPLH
TRBV19	TRBJ2-5	.	12	ASRLAGEAETQY
TRBV3-1/TRBV3-2	TRBJ2-2	.	13	ASSPQGALSGELF
TRBV5-4	TRBJ2-1	.	17	ASSPELSRDRGLYNEQF
TRBV5-8	TRBJ1-1	.	13	ASSQWTGMNTEAF
TRBV6-1	TRBJ2-4	.	13	ASSERERAKNIQY
TRBV10-2	TRBJ1-6	.	12	ASRVRGQNSPLH
TRBV19	TRBJ2-1	.	11	AVISGSYNEQF
TRBV5-4	TRBJ2-3	.	13	ASSLTSGGLDTQY
TRBV12-3/TRBV12-4	TRBJ2-7	few	11	ASSLGQSYEQY
TRBV2	TRBJ2-6	.	12	ASSVGGLDNVLT
TRBV3-1/TRBV3-2	TRBJ1-1	.	13	ASSPQSRGGPEAF
TRBV27	TRBJ1-1	.	11	ASRTGRGGEAF
TRBV2	TRBJ1-2	.	11	ASHIGTGYGYT
TRBV5-1	TRBJ1-4	.	14	ASSPGQSSGGEKLF
TRBV29-1	TRBJ1-1	.	9	SVAWASEAF
TRBV10-1	TRBJ2-3	.	12	ASSLLAGVDTQY
TRBV5-1	TRBJ1-3	.	14	ASSLEGAWSGNTIY
TRBV29-1	TRBJ2-1	.	11	SGRGQGVGEQF
TRBV2	TRBJ2-7	few	12	ASSDQDKAYEQY
TRBV6-2/TRBV6-3	TRBJ2-7	few	15	ASSYPHTGLKAYEQY
TRBV2	TRBJ1-6	.	14	ASRVTGLWDNSPLH
TRBV18	TRBJ2-1	once	13	ASSPPGGGGREQF
TRBV19	TRBJ1-6	.	15	ASSIQTGIEGNSPLH